Listed below are T cell receptor beta chains from one sample, sequenced in a study of Ad26.COV2.S vaccination and SARS-CoV-2 variants. Profiled with immunoSEQ multiplex PCR; TCRdb holds only in-frame clones, not every one. The sample consists of under 550,000 clones, 90% of them appearing once. This specimen was peripheral blood, taken in a trial of Ad26.COV2.S vaccine versus placebo. The receptors come from a person aged 18-60 years who received the Ad26.COV2.S COVID-19 vaccine or a placebo. The CDR3 runs from the conserved cysteine through the conserved F or W. A D gene is named only where the DNA matches it firmly. Rows may omit the clone size; those that give it use once, few, many or a size class.

>NA|TRBV18|NA|TRBJ2-3
TGTGCCAGCTCACCCCCAGAGGGGGGGGATACGCAGTATTTT
CASSPPEGGDTQYF
>NA|TRBV7-2|TRBD1|TRBJ2-7
TGTGCCAGCAGCTTAGGACAGGGGGTTTACGAGCAGTACTTC
CASSLGQGVYEQYF
>NA|TRBV7-3|NA|TRBJ2-1
TGTGCCAGCAGCGCCGGGACCCCTACCTACAATGAGCAGTTCTTC
CASSAGTPTYNEQFF
>once|TRBV30|NA|TRBJ1-1
TGTGCCTGGAAGGACAGCAAAGCTTTCTTT
CAWKDSKAFF
>NA|TRBV25-1|NA|TRBJ1-1
TGTGCCAGCAGTGAGCAGGATTTGGCTGAAGCTTTCTTT
CASSEQDLAEAFF
>NA|TRBV4-2|NA|TRBJ1-1
TGTGCCAGCAGCCAAGTGGGCAGCTTGAACACTGAAGCTTTCTTT
CASSQVGSLNTEAFF
>once|TRBV11-3|NA|TRBJ2-5
TGTGCCAGCAGCGAACTAGTTGGGGAGACCCAGTACTTC
CASSELVGETQYF
>NA|TRBV9|TRBD2|TRBJ2-3
TGTGCCAGCAGCGTGACCGGGACTAGCGGCCTTTTCAACACAGATACGCAGTATTTT
CASSVTGTSGLFNTDTQYF
>NA|TRBV7-2|NA|TRBJ2-1
TGTGCCAGCAGCTTAGTAAGTGGGGTCAATGAGCAGTTCTTC
CASSLVSGVNEQFF
>NA|TRBV7-2|NA|TRBJ2-7
TGTGCCAGCAGACCCCCAGGGGGACTAGAACACTACGAGCAGTACTTC
CASRPPGGLEHYEQYF
>NA|TRBV21-1|NA|TRBJ1-1
TGTGCCAGCAAGGGGGGTCCCGGGGTAGGGAACACTGAAGCTTTCTTT
CASKGGPGVGNTEAFF
>NA|TRBV4-3|TRBD1|TRBJ2-5
TGCGCCAGCAGTGAAACAGGGGGGACCCAGTACTTC
CASSETGGTQYF
>NA|TRBV2|NA|TRBJ2-1
TGTGCCAGCAGTGAAGCGCCTGAGCAGTTCTTC
CASSEAPEQFF
>NA|TRBV28|NA|TRBJ2-3
TGTGCCAGCCGACGACAGGCCTCTGATACGCAGTATTTT
CASRRQASDTQYF
>once|TRBV12-3/TRBV12-4|NA|TRBJ2-5
TGTGCCAGCAGTAGGTGGGAAGAGACCCAGTACTTC
CASSRWEETQYF
>NA|TRBV27|NA|TRBJ2-3
TGTGCCAGCACGACAGGACTAGATACGCAGTATTTT
CASTTGLDTQYF
>NA|TRBV19|TRBD2|TRBJ2-2
TGTGCCAGTAGTATATGGCGGGAGGCGTCGGGGGAGCTGTTTTTT
CASSIWREASGELFF
>once|TRBV19|NA|TRBJ2-3
TGTGCCAGTAGTCGACAGATCAGCACAGATACGCAGTATTTT
CASSRQISTDTQYF
>NA|TRBV6-5|TRBD1|TRBJ2-1
TGTGCCAGCAGCCCCGGGACAGTCCCTTGGAATGAGCAGTTCTTC
CASSPGTVPWNEQFF
>NA|TRBV11-2|TRBD1|TRBJ1-3
TGTGCCAGCAGCTTAGAATCCAGGGGGTTCAGCTCTGGAAACACCATATATTTT
CASSLESRGFSSGNTIYF
>once|TRBV5-4|NA|TRBJ2-1
TGTGCCAGCAGCTTTTCAGGATCCTACAATGAGCAGTTCTTC
CASSFSGSYNEQFF
>NA|TRBV2|NA|TRBJ1-1
TGTGCCAGCAGTGACGTACAGGACACTGAAGCTTTCTTT
CASSDVQDTEAFF
>NA|TRBV7-8|NA|TRBJ2-3
TGTGCCAGCAGCCGTACTAGCACAGATACGCAGTATTTT
CASSRTSTDTQYF
>few|TRBV4-2|TRBD1|TRBJ2-3
TGTGCCAGCAGCCCGGGACAGGGATCCAGAGATACGCAGTATTTT
CASSPGQGSRDTQYF
>NA|TRBV28|TRBD2|TRBJ2-3
TGTGCCAGCAGTTTAAATAGCGGGGACACAGATACGCAGTATTTT
CASSLNSGDTDTQYF
>NA|TRBV21-1|NA|TRBJ2-7
TGTGCCAGCAACATCCGGGACAGGGATATTTACGAGCAGTACTTC
CASNIRDRDIYEQYF
>NA|TRBV25-1|TRBD1|TRBJ1-2
TGTGCCAGCAGCGCCGGGACAGGGCTCTTTGTTGGCTACACCTTC
CASSAGTGLFVGYTF
>NA|TRBV7-9|NA|TRBJ2-7
TGTGCCAGCAAGGGTGCAGCTACCTACGAGCAGTACTTC
CASKGAATYEQYF
>once|TRBV27|NA|TRBJ1-5
TGTGCCAGCAGGTCAGGACAGTTGCATCAGCCCCAGCATTTT
CASRSGQLHQPQHF
>NA|TRBV6-2/TRBV6-3|NA|TRBJ2-5
TGTGCCAGCAGTTATGGGGGGGCGTGGGAGACCCAGTACTTC
CASSYGGAWETQYF
>NA|TRBV3-1/TRBV3-2|NA|TRBJ2-1
TGTGCCAGCGGTTTTTTAGAGGACAATGAGCAGTTCTTC
CASGFLEDNEQFF
>NA|TRBV30|NA|TRBJ2-1
TGTGCCTGGAGCGGGGGTTTAGAGTGGCAGTTCTTC
CAWSGGLEWQFF
>NA|TRBV2|NA|TRBJ2-1
TGTGCCAGCAGTGTCGGGACGGACTACAATGAGCAGTTCTTC
CASSVGTDYNEQFF
>NA|TRBV5-6|NA|TRBJ1-1
TGTGCCAGCAGCCTGACAGGCCAGAACACTGAAGCTTTCTTT
CASSLTGQNTEAFF
>NA|TRBV5-1|NA|TRBJ2-7
TGCGCCAGCAGCTTGGCCCGGGGGCCTTTCTACGAGCAGTACTTC
CASSLARGPFYEQYF
>many|TRBV30|NA|TRBJ2-7
TGTGCCTGGAGAGGACGCCCGGAGGCGGGCGAGCAGTACTTC
CAWRGRPEAGEQYF
>NA|TRBV18|TRBD1|TRBJ1-6
TGTGCCAGCTCTCGGGTTCGACAGGGGGCTAATTCACCCCTCCACTTT
CASSRVRQGANSPLHF
>NA|TRBV10-3|NA|TRBJ1-4
TGTGCCATCAGCGGGGGACCCCCAAATGAAAAACTGTTTTTT
CAISGGPPNEKLFF
>NA|TRBV4-2|NA|TRBJ1-2
TGTGCCAGCAGCCAGGGGGCACGCCAATACTATGGCTACACCTTC
CASSQGARQYYGYTF
>NA|TRBV6-6|NA|TRBJ2-5
TGTGCCAGCAGTTACTCGATGGGTCAACGGGAGACCCAGTACTTC
CASSYSMGQRETQYF
>NA|TRBV4-1|NA|TRBJ2-3
TGCGCCAGCAGCCAAGGGTGGGGGGGCACAGATACGCAGTATTTT
CASSQGWGGTDTQYF